This T cell receptor (beta chain) was profiled in a study of cytomegalovirus exposure and HLA in healthy donors. Primers for the PCR totalled 60 Vbeta and 13 Jbeta. TCRdb keeps only in-frame clones here, not all; method: immunoSEQ multiplex PCR. The data hold more than 110,000 clones, with roughly 83% observed a single time. Between the trimmed V and J ends, which lost 3 bases and 5 bases, there was a span of 7 bases. The germline CDR1 and CDR2 sequences are SGHRS and YFSETQ. The CDR3 has 12 amino acids. The sequence was collected from a man between 35 and 55 years old in good health and CMV-seropositive. Sample: PBMCs. This chain uses TRBV5-1 with TRBJ2-3, with TRBD1 as a possible D gene (5 bases). Written as DNA, the CDR3 is TGCGCCAGCAGCTCTAGGGGAGATACGCAGTATTTT. Translating gives CASSSRGDTQYF.